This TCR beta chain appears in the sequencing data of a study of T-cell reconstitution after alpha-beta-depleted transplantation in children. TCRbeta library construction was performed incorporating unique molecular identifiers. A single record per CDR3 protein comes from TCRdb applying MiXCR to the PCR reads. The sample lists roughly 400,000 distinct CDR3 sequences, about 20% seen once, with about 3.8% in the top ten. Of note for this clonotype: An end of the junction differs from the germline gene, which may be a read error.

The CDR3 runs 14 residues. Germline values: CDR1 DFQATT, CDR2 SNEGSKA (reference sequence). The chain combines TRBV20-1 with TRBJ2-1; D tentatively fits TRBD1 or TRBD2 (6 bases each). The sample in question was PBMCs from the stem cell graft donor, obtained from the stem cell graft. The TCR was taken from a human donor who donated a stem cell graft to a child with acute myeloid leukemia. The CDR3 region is CSARGAADYNEHFF. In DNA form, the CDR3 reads TGCAGTGCTAGGGGGGCAGCGGACTACAATGAGCATTTCTTC.